This T cell receptor (beta chain) was observed in a study of shared clonotypes between healthy human individuals. Study context: A couple of women and three men aged 18 to 49 made up the donors.

Study results and caveats: Incompleteness in sorted-subset sequencing, despite large depth, was shown by rarefaction.

The CDR3 consists of 16 residues. The germline gives CDR1 SGHRS, CDR2 YFSETQ. V lost 2 bases and J 0 bases, leaving 13 bases between the germline ends. A single count supports this clone. Antigen: not known. Libraries were prepared by immunoSEQ multiplex PCR; TCRdb keeps only in-frame clonotypes and omits some of them. The sample has about 820,000 clones; more than 85% are singletons. Naive CD8 cells lacked CD45RO and underwent positive selection for CCR7, leaving out terminally differentiated effector memory CD45RA+ cells. The sample was naive CD8+ T cells sorted from blood. This chain links TRBV5-1 with TRBJ2-3; D ambiguous. This receptor was taken from a man aged 25 to 40 in good health. As DNA, the CDR3 is TGCGCCAGCAGCTTTTCGACTGGAACAAGCACAGATACGCAGTATTTT. Its translation is CASSFSTGTSTDTQYF.